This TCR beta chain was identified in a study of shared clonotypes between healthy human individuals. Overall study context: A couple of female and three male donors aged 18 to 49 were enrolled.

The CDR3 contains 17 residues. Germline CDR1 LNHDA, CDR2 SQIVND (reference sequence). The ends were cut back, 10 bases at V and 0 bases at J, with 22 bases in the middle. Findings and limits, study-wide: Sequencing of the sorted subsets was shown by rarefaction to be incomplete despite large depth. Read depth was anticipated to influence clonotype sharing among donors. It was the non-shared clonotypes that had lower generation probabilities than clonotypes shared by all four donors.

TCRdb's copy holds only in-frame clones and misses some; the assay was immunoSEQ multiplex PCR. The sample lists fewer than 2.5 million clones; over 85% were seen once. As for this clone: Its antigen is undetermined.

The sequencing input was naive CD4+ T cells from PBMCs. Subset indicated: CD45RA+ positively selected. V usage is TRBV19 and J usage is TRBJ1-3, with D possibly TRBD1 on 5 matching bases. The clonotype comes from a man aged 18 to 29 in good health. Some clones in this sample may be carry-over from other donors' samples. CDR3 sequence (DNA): TGTGCCACTCACCGGGACCCGAGAGCAACCTCTGGAAACACCATATATTTT. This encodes CATHRDPRATSGNTIYF.